This TCR beta chain came from a study of cytomegalovirus exposure and HLA in healthy donors. V shed 4 bases and J 5 bases; nucleotides not matched to a gene: 7. The germline V gene encodes CDR1 SNHLY and CDR2 FYNNEI. The CDR3 is 14 amino acids. PCR amplification relied on 60 Vbeta primers (plus 13 Jbeta primers). Assay used: immunoSEQ multiplex PCR; TCRdb lists only in-frame clones, some missing. The repertoire consists of 110,000 or so clones, with about 78% occurring once and the leading ten covering about 5%. About this clone: Its antigen is not known.

Study-wide results and caveats: When presence/absence was analysed, sequencing depth was taken to be roughly uniform across donors. The sole available immune exposure information was CMV serostatus. Common viral pathogens seemed to be connected with several of the most significant clusters, according to a later analysis.

The chain has TRBV2 and TRBJ2-5; 7 nucleotides match TRBD1. The source of this sequence is a woman aged 30 to 39 in good health and CMV-seropositive. The sequencing sample was made of PBMCs. The CDR3 region has the DNA TGTGCCAGCAGTGGACAGGGTTTCGGGGAGACCCAGTACTTC. This sequence encodes CASSGQGFGETQYF.